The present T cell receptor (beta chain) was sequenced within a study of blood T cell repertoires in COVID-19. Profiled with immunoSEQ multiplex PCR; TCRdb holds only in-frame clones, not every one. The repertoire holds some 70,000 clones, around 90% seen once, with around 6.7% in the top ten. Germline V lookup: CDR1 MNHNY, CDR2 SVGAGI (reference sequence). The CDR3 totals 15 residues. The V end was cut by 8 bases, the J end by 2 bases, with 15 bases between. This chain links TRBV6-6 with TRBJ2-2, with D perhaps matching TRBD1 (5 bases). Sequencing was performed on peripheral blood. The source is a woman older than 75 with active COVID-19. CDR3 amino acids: CASRRSRDNTGELFF. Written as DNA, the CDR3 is TGTGCCAGCCGAAGATCCAGGGATAACACCGGGGAGCTGTTTTTT.